This T cell receptor beta chain was found in a study of T cell responses to AZD1222 COVID-19 vaccine. The study's findings and limits: Close to half of all spike-specific TCRs reportedly target regions of the variants that are unmutated. Just five to seven AZD1222 recipients tested seropositive at baseline.

Some clones are missing from TCRdb's copy, which holds only in-frame ones; the method was immunoSEQ multiplex PCR. The sample yields more than 95,000 clones, about 90% seen once. The CDR3 has 14 amino acids. From germline, CDR1 is MNHEY and CDR2 SMNVEV (reference sequence). V was clipped by 6 bases and J by 7 bases, with 15 bases between them. This clone is classed as medium-sized. Its antigen is undetermined. This chain uses TRBV27 with TRBJ2-2; D possibly corresponds to TRBD2 (6 bases). This material consisted of peripheral blood, taken on day 0 of AZD1222 vaccination. The sequence was collected from an adult in good health. This CDR3 is CASSKIREVGELFF. For the CDR3, the DNA is TGTGCCAGCAGCAAGATAAGGGAGGTCGGGGAGCTGTTTTTT.